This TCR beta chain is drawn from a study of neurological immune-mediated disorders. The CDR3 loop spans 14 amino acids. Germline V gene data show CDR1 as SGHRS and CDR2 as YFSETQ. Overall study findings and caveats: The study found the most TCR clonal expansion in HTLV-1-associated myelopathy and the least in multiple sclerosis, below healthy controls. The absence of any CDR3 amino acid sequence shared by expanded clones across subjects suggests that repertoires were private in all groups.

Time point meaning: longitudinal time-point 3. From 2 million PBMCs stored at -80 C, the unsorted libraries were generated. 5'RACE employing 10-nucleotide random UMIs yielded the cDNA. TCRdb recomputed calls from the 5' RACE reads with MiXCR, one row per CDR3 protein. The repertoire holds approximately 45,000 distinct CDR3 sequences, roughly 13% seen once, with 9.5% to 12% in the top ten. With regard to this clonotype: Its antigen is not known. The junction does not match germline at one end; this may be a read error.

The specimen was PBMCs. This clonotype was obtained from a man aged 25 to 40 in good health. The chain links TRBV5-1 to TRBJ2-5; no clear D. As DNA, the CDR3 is TGCGCCAGTAGCTTGTGGGCCAGCCAAGAGACCCAGTACTTC. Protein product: CASSLWASQETQYF.